This entry is about one T cell receptor (beta chain). The antigen it recognizes is unknown. No base quality information exists; no much larger clone differs at one position. The sample is drawn from a study of blood T cell repertoires in COVID-19 (TCRdb year 2020). Turning to the overall study: Samples from collaborators originated in the United States, Italy and Spain and spanned both the acute and convalescent phases of COVID-19. HLA class I and class II types, where available, came from metadata supplied by the sample provider rather than from assay-based typing. Sample metadata almost always included a de-identified subject ID, COVID-19 status, age in years and sex. The prospective study material was composed of cDNA or gDNA derived from T cells, B-cell-depleted T cells, or PBMCs. Samples came from the ongoing ImmuneRACE study (first 160 participants) plus 1,254 subjects from 6 global collaborators. The dataset comprised deeply sampled blood TCRbeta repertoires from subjects exposed to, actively infected with, or recovered from COVID-19. The repertoires were released in a freely available public database intended as a resource for research on the immune response to SARS-CoV-2. The full study reports these points: Clinical and demographic metadata were provided uncurated, with the amount varying by source and participant.

Whole blood was collected in K2EDTA tubes by collaborating institutions according to the institutions' own protocols. For TCRbeta analysis, collaborator samples were shipped as frozen whole blood, as isolated PBMCs, or as DNA extracted from either sample type. The immunoSEQ Assay, a bias-controlled multiplex PCR, was used to amplify TCRbeta CDR3 regions from genomic DNA. The authors processed their data as follows. Within the assay, amplification of reference gene primers was used to estimate how many nucleated cells each sample contained. To quantify the absolute abundance of each unique TCRbeta CDR3 rearrangement, sequence reads were collapsed and filtered. For each sample, productive Simpson clonality was calculated by taking the square root of Simpson's diversity index across productive rearrangements. TCRdb took this table from immuneACCESS and kept in-frame rearrangements with V and J called. Such tables lack part of the clones; where checked against another copy, unresolved V genes explain under half of the gap, and the rest is unexplained. The D gene and trimming were derived from the DNA, and the V and J assignments and clone size from that table. This sample comprises some 140,000 clones, more than 75% of them detected only once. The top ten clonotypes cover 2% to 2.5% of the sample.

The source of this sequence is a man between 45 and 60 years old with active COVID-19. Sample: peripheral blood.

In nucleotide form, the sequence is TGTGCCAGCAGCCGCCCGGGACTCAGGGCAGATACGCAGTATTTT. Translated, it gives CASSRPGLRADTQYF. The V gene is TRBV7-2 and the J gene is TRBJ2-3; TRBD2 is a weak D gene call, 6 bases matching. V loses 5 bases of germline sequence and J loses 4 bases, and the interval between the two ends is 16 bases. Including the terminal cysteine and phenylalanine, the CDR3 comprises 15 residues. Of all the DNA, just the CDR3 is kept, 45 bases in frame from base 1. CDR1 SGHTA and CDR2 FQGNSA were looked up in the germline V gene.